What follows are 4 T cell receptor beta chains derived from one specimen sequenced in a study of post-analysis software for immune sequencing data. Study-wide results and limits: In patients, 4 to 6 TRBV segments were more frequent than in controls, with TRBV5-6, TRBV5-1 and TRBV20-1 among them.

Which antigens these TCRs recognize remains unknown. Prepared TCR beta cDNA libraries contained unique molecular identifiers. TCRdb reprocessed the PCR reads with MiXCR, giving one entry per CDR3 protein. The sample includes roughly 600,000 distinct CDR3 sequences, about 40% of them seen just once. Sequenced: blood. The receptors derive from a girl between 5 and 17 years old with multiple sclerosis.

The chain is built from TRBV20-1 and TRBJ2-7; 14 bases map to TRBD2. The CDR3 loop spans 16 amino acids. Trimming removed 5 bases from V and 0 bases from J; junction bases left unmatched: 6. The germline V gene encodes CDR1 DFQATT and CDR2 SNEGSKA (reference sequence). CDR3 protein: CSAYGTSGGRSYEQYF. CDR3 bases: TGCAGTGCTTACGGGACTAGCGGGGGCCGCTCCTACGAGCAGTACTTC.

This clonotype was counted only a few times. CDR3 in amino acids: CASSLPYQPQHF. CDR3 bases: TGTGCCAGCAGTTTACCCTATCAGCCCCAGCATTTT. The V and J genes are TRBV12-3 or TRBV12-4 and TRBJ1-5; D gene unclear. The CDR3 extends over 12 amino acids. V lost 2 bases, J lost 5 bases, and 4 bases lay in between.

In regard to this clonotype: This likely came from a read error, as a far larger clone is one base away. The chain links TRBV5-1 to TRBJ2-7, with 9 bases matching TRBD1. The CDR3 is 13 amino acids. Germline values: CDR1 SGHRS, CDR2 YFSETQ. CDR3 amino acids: CAGSLDRGYEQYF. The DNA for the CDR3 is TGCGCCGGCAGCTTGGACAGGGGCTACGAGCAGTACTTC.

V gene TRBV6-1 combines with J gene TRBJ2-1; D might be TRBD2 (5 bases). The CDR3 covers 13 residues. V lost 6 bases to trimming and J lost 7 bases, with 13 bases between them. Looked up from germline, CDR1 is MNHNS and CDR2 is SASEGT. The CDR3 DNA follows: TGTGCCAGCAGCCCACTAGTGCGGAATGAGCAGTTCTTC. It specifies CASSPLVRNEQFF.